This T cell receptor beta chain stems from a study of CD8 T cells in ankylosing spondylitis. This clonotype was picked up many times. Its antigen is still unknown. The authors made TCR beta libraries by quantitative 5'-RACE with molecular barcodes. TCRdb re-analysed the 5' RACE reads in MiXCR, keeping a single row per CDR3 protein. Seen here are some 130,000 distinct CDR3 sequences, about 13% observed once, and the top ten hold under 3%. Findings and limits, study-wide: There were earlier reports of some motif variants in reactive arthritis synovial fluid and blood.

V gave up 5 bases and J gave up 5 bases, with 16 bases separating them. The CDR3 has 15 residues. The TCR was taken from a female donor with ankylosing spondylitis or in good health (not recorded which). The chain is built from TRBV12-3 or TRBV12-4 and TRBJ1-5; maybe TRBD1 (6 bases). Sequencing was carried out using blood, either unsorted or a sorted T cell fraction (not recorded which). The CDR3 region has the DNA TGTGCCAGCAGTCCCGACAGGCGTTCCGATCAGCCCCAGCATTTT. Protein product: CASSPDRRSDQPQHF.